Presented here are 26 T cell receptor beta chains from one specimen sequenced in a study of blood T cells in healthy people across ages. Using a J-beta primer mix together with a sample-barcoded 5' primer, a second PCR was run for about 7 to 12 cycles. From the 5' RACE reads, TCRdb called clonotypes with MiXCR, one entry per CDR3 protein. The table shows 1.5 million to 2 million distinct CDR3 sequences, with 28% occurring only once. Sequenced: blood. Receptors were obtained from a woman under 40 in good health.

This chain links TRBV15 with TRBJ2-2; TRBD2 matches at 12 bases. The junction had 4 bases not matched to a gene; V was cut back by 1 base and J by 1 base. Germline CDR1 reads LNHNV; CDR2 reads YYDKDF (reference sequence). The CDR3 contains 18 residues. DNA of the CDR3: TGTGCCACCAGCAGAGGGGTACTAGCGGGAGGGAACACCGGGGAGCTGTTTTTT. Translated: CATSRGVLAGGNTGELFF.

Regarding this clonotype: Sequence at one end of the junction differs from germline and may be a read error. The CDR3 reads CAGSLGRDGNQPQHF. DNA of the CDR3: TGTGCCGGCAGCTTAGGGAGGGACGGGAATCAGCCCCAGCATTTT. V and J are TRBV7-2 and TRBJ1-5; maybe TRBD1 (5 bases). The CDR3 runs 15 residues. Germline CDR1 reads SGHTA; CDR2 reads FQGNSA.

A few counts support this clonotype. The chain joins TRBV6-1 to TRBJ2-3, with 8 positions matching TRBD2. This CDR3 has 14 residues. The J segment lost 3 bases and the V segment lost 3 bases, leaving 2 bases of the junction unmatched. Per germline, CDR1 MNHNS and CDR2 SASEGT. The CDR3 nucleotides read TGTGCCAGCAGTGAGACTAGCGAGACAGATACGCAGTATTTT. Translating gives CASSETSETDTQYF.

This clonotype was detected many times. The chain joins TRBV10-3 to TRBJ2-6; D not certain. The CDR3 is 14 residues long. Germline V gene sequence: CDR1 ENHRY, CDR2 SYGVKD. Trimming removed 4 bases at V and 1 base at J, with 5 bases between. The CDR3 region is CAISVESGANVLTF. CDR3 DNA sequence: TGTGCCATCAGTGTAGAGTCTGGGGCCAACGTCCTGACTTTC.

On this clonotype: A read error may be the cause here, since a much bigger clone is one base away. DNA of the CDR3: TGTGCCAGCAGTTTAGACTGGTACAATGAGCAGTACTTC. Translation: CASSLDWYNEQYF. The V gene is TRBV28, the J gene TRBJ2-4; no firm D call. The germline V gene encodes CDR1 MDHEN and CDR2 SYDVKM. The CDR3 totals 13 residues. V was shortened by 2 bases and J by 13 bases, with 15 bases between the two germline ends.

This clonotype has a count of ten or more. The chain carries TRBV12-3 or TRBV12-4 and TRBJ2-1; no clear D. CDR3 length: 14 residues. V lost 7 bases, J lost 9 bases, and 19 bases lay in between. The CDR3 nucleotides are TGTGCCAGCACCCCCCGGGCTAGTTCGAGTGAGCAGTTCTTC. Translated, it gives CASTPRASSSEQFF.

There are a few counts of this clonotype. This sequence joins TRBV5-1 and TRBJ1-2, with 9 bases that match TRBD1. CDR1 SGHRS and CDR2 YFSETQ come from the germline V gene. With 4 bases clipped from V and 1 base from J, the junction kept 8 bases outside the gene matches. The length of the CDR3 is 16 residues. The CDR3: CASSLGTGRINYGYTF. CDR3 in DNA: TGCGCCAGCAGCCTAGGGACAGGGAGGATTAACTATGGCTACACCTTC.

This clonotype was counted at least ten times. The J gene is TRBJ2-7, the V gene TRBV7-9; D could derive from TRBD1 or TRBD2 (5 bases each). The CDR3 loop spans 14 amino acids. V lost 5 bases and J 6 bases, leaving 17 bases between the germline ends. Germline lookup yields CDR1 SEHNR and CDR2 FQNEAQ (reference sequence). DNA of the CDR3: TGTGCCAGCAGCCCGATGATGGGGACGGGCGAGCAGTACTTC. Protein: CASSPMMGTGEQYF.

This chain joins TRBV9 and TRBJ2-1, with D possibly TRBD2 on 7 matching bases. Trimming cost V 2 bases and J 4 bases, with 13 bases left between them. Germline V gene data show CDR1 as SGDLS and CDR2 as YYNGEE. The CDR3 consists of 15 residues. This CDR3 reads CASSVGQRGYNEQFF. CDR3 coding DNA: TGTGCCAGCAGCGTTGGACAGCGGGGATACAATGAGCAGTTCTTC.

This clonotype was seen ten or more times. The chain links TRBV29-1 to TRBJ2-7; possibly TRBD1 for D (6 bases). V was pared by 7 bases and J by 5 bases, with 12 bases between. CDR1 is SQVTM and CDR2 is ANQGSEA in the germline V gene. This CDR3 spans 11 amino acids. For the CDR3, the DNA is TGCAGCGCAGGGGACGGGGACGAGCAGTACTTC. Translation: CSAGDGDEQYF.

The chain carries TRBV2 and TRBJ2-7; TRBD2 aligns across 8 bases. Germline V gives CDR1 SNHLY, CDR2 FYNNEI. The CDR3 runs to 14 residues. Trimming cost V 7 bases and J 0 bases; bases outside gene matches: 5. CDR3 DNA sequence: TGTGCCAGCAACTCGGGAGGGGGCTCCTACGAGCAGTACTTC. Translated, it gives CASNSGGGSYEQYF.

The chain has TRBV7-2 and TRBJ2-4, with a possible D match to TRBD1 (5 bases). Trimming cost V 1 base and J 5 bases, with 15 bases left between them. This CDR3 region has 16 residues. Germline V gives CDR1 SGHTA, CDR2 FQGNSA. Here the CDR3 DNA reads TGTGCCAGCAGCTTAGGGCAGGGATGGGCGGAAAACATTCAGTACTTC. Its translation is CASSLGQGWAENIQYF.

This clonotype was picked up many times. CDR3: CASSFDRGDETQYF. CDR3 coding DNA: TGCGCCAGCAGCTTCGACAGGGGTGACGAGACCCAGTACTTC. The chain combines TRBV5-1 with TRBJ2-5, with TRBD1 identical over 8 bases. The CDR3 covers 14 residues. Germline loops: CDR1 SGHRS, CDR2 YFSETQ. Trimming at V came to 2 bases and at J to 5 bases, leaving 5 bases not matched to a gene. The variable domain in full, with the rest retrieved from reference TRBV5-1 and TRBJ2-5, is KAGVTQTPRYLIKTRGQQVTLSCSPISGHRSVSWYQQTPGQGLQFLFEYFSETQRNKGNFPGRFSGRQFSNSRSEMNVSTLELGDSALYLCASSFDRGDETQYFGPGTRLLVL.

This clonotype was counted ten times or more. The chain joins TRBV7-2 to TRBJ2-7, with TRBD2 identical over 7 bases. Germline values: CDR1 SGHTA, CDR2 FQGNSA. There are 16 residues in the CDR3. The ends lost 5 bases at V and 2 bases at J; junction bases unmatched: 12. The CDR3 bases are TGTGCCAGCAGCCCCGACCCCCTACTAGCGACCTACGAGCAGTACTTC. The encoded protein is CASSPDPLLATYEQYF.

This clonotype was observed many times. V gene TRBV4-3 combines with J gene TRBJ1-2; no reliable D call. The CDR3 is 13 amino acids. The germline V gene has CDR1 LGHNA and CDR2 YSLEER. V was clipped by 1 base and J by 3 bases, with 6 bases between them. The CDR3 spells CASSQAGYYGYTF. The CDR3 bases are TGCGCCAGCAGCCAAGCAGGATACTATGGCTACACCTTC.

This clonotype was detected a few times. V usage is TRBV12-3 or TRBV12-4 and J usage is TRBJ1-1; D is undetermined. Deletions cut 6 bases from V and 1 base from J, with 6 bases between. The CDR3 is 12 amino acids. CDR3 residues: CASRPENTEAFF. The CDR3 nucleotides are TGTGCCAGCAGACCAGAGAACACTGAAGCTTTCTTT.

The chain joins TRBV20-1 to TRBJ2-4, with D possibly being TRBD2 (6 bases). Deletions cut 2 bases from V and 7 bases from J, with 12 bases between. The CDR3 spans 13 residues. Germline loops: CDR1 DFQATT, CDR2 SNEGSKA (reference sequence). The CDR3 coding sequence is TGCAGTGCTAGAACCGGCGGGACCAACATTCAGTACTTC. It encodes CSARTGGTNIQYF.

This clonotype was observed a handful of times. V and J are TRBV6-6 and TRBJ1-2, with 10 positions matching TRBD1. This CDR3 comprises 17 residues. Germline V lookup: CDR1 MNHNY, CDR2 SVGAGI (reference sequence). V dropped 5 bases and J dropped 0; count of bases not matched to a gene: 9. The CDR3 protein is CASSPRDRGVTNYGYTF. CDR3 nucleotides: TGTGCCAGCAGTCCCCGGGACAGGGGCGTTACTAACTATGGCTACACCTTC.

This clonotype was seen repeatedly, ten times or more. CDR3 nucleotides: TGTGCCAGCAGCCGAGACAGGGCGGCCTACAATGAGCAGTTCTTC. Translation: CASSRDRAAYNEQFF. V usage is TRBV9 and J usage is TRBJ2-1; 7 nucleotides align to TRBD1. V lost 4 bases, J lost 2 bases, and 6 bases stayed unmatched. Germline CDR1 is SGDLS and CDR2 is YYNGEE. The CDR3 consists of 15 residues.

This clonotype was seen a handful of times. The rearrangement uses TRBV12-3 or TRBV12-4 and TRBJ2-6; D gene uncertain. V was cut by 4 bases and J by 0 bases, with 7 bases left in between. CDR3 size: 15 residues. CDR3 in DNA: TGTGCCAGCAGTTGGGGAAGCTCTGGGGCCAACGTCCTGACTTTC. Its protein is CASSWGSSGANVLTF.

The genes are TRBV4-3 and TRBJ2-2; D gene unclear. Looked up from germline, CDR1 is LGHNA and CDR2 is YSLEER. The CDR3 runs 15 residues. V was cut by 4 bases and J by 1 base, with 10 bases left in between. The CDR3 region is CASSPKGWNTGELFF. In DNA form, the CDR3 reads TGCGCCAGCAGCCCCAAAGGTTGGAACACCGGGGAGCTGTTTTTT.

The genes are TRBV7-9 and TRBJ1-1, with D unresolved. Trimming removed 4 bases at V and 4 bases at J, with 16 bases between. CDR1 is SEHNR and CDR2 is FQNEAQ in the germline V gene (reference sequence). The CDR3 has 15 amino acids. CDR3 nucleotides: TGTGCCAGCAGCTCTCCAACCGGACGCCCCACTGAAGCTTTCTTT. Amino acids: CASSSPTGRPTEAFF.

This clonotype has just a few counts. The chain recombines TRBV27 with TRBJ1-2; possibly TRBD1 for D (6 bases). The CDR3 loop spans 15 amino acids. V shed 3 bases and J shed 5 bases, with 16 bases lying between them. The V gene's germline CDR1 is MNHEY and CDR2 SMNVEV (reference sequence). CDR3 loop: CASSFGRGLYYGYTF. The CDR3 nucleotides are TGTGCCAGCAGTTTCGGCAGGGGCCTATATTATGGCTACACCTTC.

The chain couples TRBV27 to TRBJ1-5; D not certain. Looked up from germline, CDR1 is MNHEY and CDR2 is SMNVEV (reference sequence). This CDR3 is 15 amino acids long. Trimming took 5 bases from V and 7 from J, leaving 18 bases between them. The CDR3 sequence: CASSLNVGLGQPQHF. The CDR3 nucleotides are TGTGCCAGCAGTCTTAACGTAGGTCTGGGGCAGCCCCAGCATTTT.

This clonotype was recorded many times. The chain joins TRBV6-5 to TRBJ2-5, with a weak D call TRBD1 (6 bases). The CDR3 extends over 13 amino acids. Germline values: CDR1 MNHEY, CDR2 SVGAGI. Trimming pared 6 bases from V and 4 bases from J, leaving 12 bases between. DNA of the CDR3: TGTGCCAGCAGCCGAGACAGGTCAGAGACCCAGTACTTC. Translating gives CASSRDRSETQYF.

This clonotype turned up a few times. The chain combines TRBV20-1 with TRBJ1-4, with 9 nucleotides matching TRBD1. The germline V gene encodes CDR1 DFQATT and CDR2 SNEGSKA (reference sequence). The CDR3 consists of 15 residues. V trimming: 0 bases; J trimming: 6 bases; junction bases outside the gene matches: 5. The CDR3 loop is CSAREGDREYEKLFF. The DNA for the CDR3 is TGCAGTGCTAGAGAAGGGGACAGGGAGTATGAAAAACTGTTTTTT.